The 26 T cell receptor beta chains below come from one sample, sequenced in a study of cytomegalovirus exposure and HLA in healthy donors. In the PCR, 60 Vbeta and 13 Jbeta primers were used. Clones were read by immunoSEQ multiplex PCR, and TCRdb kept only the in-frame ones, dropping some. The sample totals tens of thousands of clones. The sequenced sample consisted of PBMCs. These receptors were obtained from a man aged 25 to 40 in good health and CMV-seropositive.

The chain recombines TRBV4-1 with TRBJ1-5; 7 bases are shared with TRBD1. The germline gives CDR1 MGHRA, CDR2 YSYEKL. This CDR3 has 15 amino acids. With V trimmed by 0 bases and J by 3 bases, 2 bases remained unmatched. The CDR3 protein is CASSQEGQINQPQHF. The CDR3 DNA reads as TGCGCCAGCAGCCAAGAGGGACAGATCAATCAGCCCCAGCATTTT.

The chain recombines TRBV6-5 with TRBJ2-3, with 9 bases lining up with TRBD2. The CDR3 has 16 amino acids. The V gene's germline CDR1 is MNHEY and CDR2 SVGAGI. The V gene end was trimmed by 0 bases and the J gene end by 1 base; junction bases not matched to a gene: 2. CDR3 in amino acids: CASSYSVAGGTDTQYF. The DNA of the CDR3 is TGTGCCAGCAGTTACTCAGTAGCGGGGGGCACAGATACGCAGTATTTT.

The genes are TRBV7-8 and TRBJ2-3, with 8 bases identical to TRBD2. CDR3 length equals 16 residues. Germline CDR1 and CDR2: SGHVS and FQNEAQ. Unmatched junction bases numbered 5, after V lost 3 bases and J lost 0 bases. DNA for the CDR3: TGTGCCAGCAGCTTTGGGCCTAGCGGGAGCACAGATACGCAGTATTTT. Translation: CASSFGPSGSTDTQYF.

The chain employs TRBV6-5 and TRBJ1-1, with D unclear. The V end was cut by 2 bases, the J end by 5 bases, with 9 bases between. Germline V gives CDR1 MNHEY, CDR2 SVGAGI. The CDR3 is made up of 13 amino acids. The CDR3: CASSYTGGTEAFF. The CDR3 coding sequence is TGTGCCAGCAGTTACACGGGAGGAACTGAAGCTTTCTTT.

The rearrangement joins TRBV5-1 to TRBJ1-1; D unresolved. The germline gives CDR1 SGHRS, CDR2 YFSETQ. Deletions cut 5 bases from V and 4 bases from J, with 12 bases between. The CDR3 has 13 amino acids. Written as DNA, the CDR3 is TGCGCCAGCAGTGGAGAGGGAGGCACTGAAGCTTTCTTT. Protein: CASSGEGGTEAFF.

The chain carries TRBV27 and TRBJ2-3; tentatively, D is TRBD2 (5 bases). V dropped 6 bases and J dropped 4 bases, with 11 bases sitting between them. The germline V gene encodes CDR1 MNHEY and CDR2 SMNVEV (reference sequence). The CDR3 extends over 13 amino acids. CDR3 coding DNA: TGTGCCAGCAGGAAAACTAGTTCAGATACGCAGTATTTT. It translates to CASRKTSSDTQYF.

The chain carries TRBV7-6 and TRBJ2-2; weak D call: TRBD2 (5 bases). Per germline, CDR1 SGHVS and CDR2 FNYEAQ. V was cut by 5 bases and J by 0 bases, with 10 bases left in between. The length of the CDR3 is 15 residues. As DNA, the CDR3 is TGTGCCAGCAGCCGGGATGACTCGAACACCGGGGAGCTGTTTTTT. Amino acids: CASSRDDSNTGELFF.

This rearrangement joins TRBV4-2 to TRBJ2-6; D possibly corresponds to TRBD2 (6 bases). V lost 0 bases, J lost 4 bases, and 16 bases lay in between. In germline, CDR1 is LGHNA, CDR2 YNFKEQ. The CDR3 contains 18 residues. The CDR3 region has the DNA TGTGCCAGCAGCCAAGAACCCCGGGGGTCCGCGGGGGCCAACGTCCTGACTTTC. Protein sequence: CASSQEPRGSAGANVLTF.

J is TRBJ1-2 and V is TRBV4-2; D possibly corresponds to TRBD1 (5 bases). V lost 5 bases and J 5 bases, leaving 15 bases between the germline ends. The germline V gene encodes CDR1 LGHNA and CDR2 YNFKEQ. This CDR3 contains 14 residues. Written as DNA, the CDR3 is TGTGCCAGCAGCGGGAGCGGGGGGGGATATGGCTACACCTTC. It yields the protein CASSGSGGGYGYTF.

This sequence joins TRBV9 and TRBJ2-1; 11 bases are shared with TRBD2. The CDR3 spans 16 residues. With 3 bases clipped from V and 5 bases from J, the junction kept 7 bases outside the gene matches. Germline V gene lookup returns CDR1 SGDLS and CDR2 YYNGEE. The CDR3 DNA reads as TGTGCCAGCAGCGCCCCCGGGACTAGCGGAAACAATGAGCAGTTCTTC. This gives the protein CASSAPGTSGNNEQFF.

The chain uses TRBV9 and TRBJ1-5, with D uncertain. CDR3 length: 11 residues. With 8 bases removed from V and 10 bases from J, the gap between germline ends came to 13 bases. Germline CDR1 is SGDLS and CDR2 is YYNGEE. In nucleotides, the CDR3 is TGTGCCAGAGGGTTTGAGGGCCCCCAGCATTTT. The encoded protein is CARGFEGPQHF.

The chain combines TRBV6-1 with TRBJ1-4; D remains ambiguous. V was shortened by 0 bases and J by 8 bases, with 16 bases between the two germline ends. The germline V gene encodes CDR1 MNHNS and CDR2 SASEGT. This CDR3 region has 16 residues. CDR3 in amino acids: CASSEALGMRREKLFF. CDR3 coding DNA: TGTGCCAGCAGTGAAGCGCTGGGTATGAGGAGGGAAAAACTGTTTTTT.

The V call is TRBV7-9, the J call TRBJ2-1; D ambiguous. V was clipped by 1 base and J by 4 bases, with 5 bases between them. CDR3 length equals 13 residues. Per germline, CDR1 SEHNR and CDR2 FQNEAQ (reference sequence). In nucleotides, the CDR3 is TGTGCCAGCAGCTTAGTAGTTTACAATGAGCAGTTCTTC. Residues: CASSLVVYNEQFF.

The chain recombines TRBV5-6 with TRBJ1-1; 9 nucleotides align to TRBD1. Germline CDR1 SGHDT, CDR2 YYEEEE. The junction had 8 bases not matched to a gene; V was cut back by 4 bases and J by 4 bases. This CDR3 is built from 15 residues. The DNA for the CDR3 is TGTGCCAGCAGCCGACTCACAGGGGGCGGCACTGAAGCTTTCTTT. It codes for CASSRLTGGGTEAFF.

The chain carries TRBV4-1 and TRBJ2-3; TRBD2 matches 11 bases. Germline assignment: CDR1 MGHRA and CDR2 YSYEKL. The V segment lost 2 bases and the J segment 3 bases; nucleotides outside the gene matches: 10. This CDR3 region has 18 residues. DNA of the CDR3: TGCGCCAGCAGCCAAACACGTCTAGCGGGGGGTTTTACAGATACGCAGTATTTT. Translation: CASSQTRLAGGFTDTQYF.

The J gene is TRBJ2-1, the V gene TRBV9; a possible D gene is TRBD2 (5 bases). The V end was cut by 4 bases, the J end by 5 bases, with 25 bases between. CDR1 is SGDLS, CDR2 YYNGEE, per germline. The CDR3 covers 18 residues. The CDR3 spells CASSPAGFVIREHNEQFF. CDR3 in DNA: TGTGCCAGCAGCCCCGCCGGCTTTGTTATTCGGGAACACAATGAGCAGTTCTTC.

This sequence joins TRBV7-8 and TRBJ2-3, with D unclear. V was clipped by 6 bases and J by 0 bases, with 16 bases between them. Per germline, CDR1 SGHVS and CDR2 FQNEAQ. This CDR3 spans 16 amino acids. CDR3 sequence: CASRHTWARSTDTQYF. CDR3 DNA: TGTGCCAGCAGACATACGTGGGCCAGGAGCACAGATACGCAGTATTTT.

The chain carries TRBV2 and TRBJ2-3; perhaps TRBD1 as D (6 bases). The germline V gene encodes CDR1 SNHLY and CDR2 FYNNEI. The V end lost 5 bases, the J end lost 5 bases, and 14 bases lay between the germline ends. This CDR3 comprises 14 residues. The CDR3 DNA reads TGTGCCAGCAGTAACGACAGGAACGAAGATACGCAGTATTTT. Translating it yields CASSNDRNEDTQYF.

V is TRBV2 and J is TRBJ2-1, with 12 bases lining up with TRBD2. This CDR3 contains 14 residues. V shed 4 bases and J 9 bases; nucleotides not matched to a gene: 4. Germline CDR1 and CDR2: SNHLY and FYNNEI. For the CDR3, the DNA is TGTGCCAGCAGTGCTAGCGGGGGGGCCGTTGAGCAGTTCTTC. Translation gives CASSASGGAVEQFF.

The chain links TRBV14 to TRBJ2-3; weak D call: TRBD2 (6 bases). V dropped 4 bases and J dropped 14 bases, with 22 bases sitting between them. Germline CDR1 and CDR2: SGHDN and FVKESK. CDR3 length: 14 amino acids. CDR3 residues: CASSPGAGPVKPYF. The CDR3 nucleotides read TGTGCCAGCAGCCCTGGGGCGGGACCTGTAAAGCCGTATTTT.

The chain is built from TRBV4-1 and TRBJ1-1, with D maybe TRBD1 (6 bases). Per the germline V gene, CDR1 is MGHRA and CDR2 is YSYEKL. V shed 6 bases and J shed 1 base, with 12 bases lying between them. CDR3 size: 14 residues. CDR3 in amino acids: CASRIQGRNTEAFF. In nucleotides, the CDR3 is TGCGCCAGCAGGATACAGGGAAGGAACACTGAAGCTTTCTTT.

Points on this clone: An end of the junction differs from the germline gene, which may be a read error. The chain has TRBV30 and TRBJ1-5, with 8 bases fitting TRBD1. This CDR3 region has 15 residues. Germline V CDR1 and CDR2: GTSNPN, SVGIG (reference sequence). CDR3 residues: CAGSVGAGGYQPQHF. The CDR3 coding sequence is TGTGCCGGGAGTGTAGGGGCAGGGGGCTATCAGCCCCAGCATTTT.

The CDR3 spells CASSEGTSGGAKSYEQYF. The DNA of the CDR3 is TGTGCCAGCAGCGAGGGGACTAGCGGGGGGGCCAAATCCTACGAGCAGTACTTC. The genes are TRBV9 and TRBJ2-7; 16 bases map to TRBD2. The CDR3 runs to 18 residues. Germline CDR1 and CDR2: SGDLS and YYNGEE. V shed 3 bases and J 1 base; nucleotides not matched to a gene: 7.

Comments on this clone: Other nucleotide sequences from this sample produce the same CDR3. The CDR3 coding sequence is TGTGCCTCGGTGTCCTATAATTCACCCCTCCACTTT. Encoded protein: CASVSYNSPLHF. The rearrangement links TRBV30 to TRBJ1-6; no firm D call. CDR1 and CDR2 (germline): GTSNPN, SVGIG (reference sequence). This CDR3 region has 12 residues. The V end was cut by 7 bases, the J end by 1 base, with 5 bases between.

The V gene is TRBV7-9, the J gene TRBJ1-1, with 7 bases fitting TRBD1. CDR1 is SEHNR, CDR2 FQNEAQ, per germline (reference sequence). The CDR3 contains 14 residues. V shed 5 bases, J shed 3 bases, and the junction held 6 bases outside the gene matches. The CDR3 loop reads CASSRRQGDTEAFF. CDR3 nucleotide sequence: TGTGCCAGCAGCCGACGACAGGGTGACACTGAAGCTTTCTTT.

The chain employs TRBV5-1 and TRBJ2-2; 14 bases map to TRBD2. Germline V gene lookup returns CDR1 SGHRS and CDR2 YFSETQ. This CDR3 region has 16 residues. With 6 bases clipped from V and 3 bases from J, the junction kept 4 bases outside the gene matches. CDR3 sequence (DNA): TGCGCCAGCAAGGGACTAGCGGGAGTCTACACCGGGGAGCTGTTTTTT. Translated: CASKGLAGVYTGELFF. The full variable domain, in which reference TRBV5-1 and TRBJ2-2 provide the parts outside the CDR3, is KAGVTQTPRYLIKTRGQQVTLSCSPISGHRSVSWYQQTPGQGLQFLFEYFSETQRNKGNFPGRFSGRQFSNSRSEMNVSTLELGDSALYLCASKGLAGVYTGELFFGEGSRLTVL.